This TCR beta chain was sequenced in a study of T cell repertoires in ileal Crohn's disease. Across the whole study: Every patient was operated on for stricturing (about 60%) or penetrating (approximately 39%) complications. M6 samples are neoterminal ileum biopsies from postoperative colonoscopy. Notes on the study in general: Endoscopic recurrence occurred in every patient whose clonality exceeded 26.8%.

Method: immunoSEQ multiplex PCR; TCRdb's copy keeps in-frame clones and lacks some. The sample includes approximately 16,000 clones, 78% of them seen just once. The CDR3 runs to 12 residues. V was pared by 5 bases and J by 2 bases, with 8 bases between. Germline V gene lookup returns CDR1 SQVTM and CDR2 ANQGSEA. The time point was: neoterminal ileum biopsy at postoperative endoscopy, about 6 months after surgery. A remark on this clone: Its specificity is not known.

The sequence was collected from an adult with Crohn's disease. The chain is built from TRBV29-1 and TRBJ2-3; the D is unclear. Sequenced: ileal tissue. The CDR3 is CSVQSNTDTQYF. The CDR3 region has the DNA TGCAGCGTTCAAAGCAACACAGATACGCAGTATTTT.